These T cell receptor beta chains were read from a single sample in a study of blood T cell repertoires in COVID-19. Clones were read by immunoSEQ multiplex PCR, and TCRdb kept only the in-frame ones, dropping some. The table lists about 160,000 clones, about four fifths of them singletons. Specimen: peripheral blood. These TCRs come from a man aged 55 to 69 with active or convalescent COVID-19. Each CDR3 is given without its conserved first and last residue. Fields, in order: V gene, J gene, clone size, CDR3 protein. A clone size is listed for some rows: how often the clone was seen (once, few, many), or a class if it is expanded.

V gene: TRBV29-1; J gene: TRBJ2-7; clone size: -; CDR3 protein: SVEVGAGYEQY
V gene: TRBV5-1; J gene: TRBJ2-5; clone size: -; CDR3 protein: ASGQDQETQY
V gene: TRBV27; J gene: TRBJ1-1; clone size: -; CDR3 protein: ASSFGGGSTEAF
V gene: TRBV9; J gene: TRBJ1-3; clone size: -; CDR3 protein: ASSVAVSSGNTIY
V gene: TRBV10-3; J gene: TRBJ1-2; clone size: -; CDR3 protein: AISPPGDYGYT
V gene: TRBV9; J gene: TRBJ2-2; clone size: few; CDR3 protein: ASSVAAGELF
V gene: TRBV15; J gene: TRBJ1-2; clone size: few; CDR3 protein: ATSLGTQDGYT
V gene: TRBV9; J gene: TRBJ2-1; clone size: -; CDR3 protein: ASSPGGLAASSYNEQF
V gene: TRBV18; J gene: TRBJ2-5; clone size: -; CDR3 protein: ASSPGQGAYETQY
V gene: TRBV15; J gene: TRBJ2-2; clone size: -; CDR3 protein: ATSREGGPSNTGELF
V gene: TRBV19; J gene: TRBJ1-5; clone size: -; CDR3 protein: ASTSGQGTSNQPQH
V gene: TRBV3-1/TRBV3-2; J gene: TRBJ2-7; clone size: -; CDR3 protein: ASSTSTSGRGEQY
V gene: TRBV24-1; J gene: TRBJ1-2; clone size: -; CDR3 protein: ATSDSRTGGCT
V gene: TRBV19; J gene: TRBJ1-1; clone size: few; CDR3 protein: ASSMGGTNTEAF
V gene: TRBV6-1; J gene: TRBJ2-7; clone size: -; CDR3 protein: ASSEAGLAGGPYEQY
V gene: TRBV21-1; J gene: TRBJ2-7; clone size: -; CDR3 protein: ASSKAQGPYEQY
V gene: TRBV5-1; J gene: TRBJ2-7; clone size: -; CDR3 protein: ASSLIPGLADYEQY
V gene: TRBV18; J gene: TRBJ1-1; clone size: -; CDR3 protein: ASSDQGGNTEAF
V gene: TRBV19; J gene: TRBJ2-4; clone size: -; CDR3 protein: ASSPRTGTGGLAKNIQY
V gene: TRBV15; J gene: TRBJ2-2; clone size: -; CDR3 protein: ATSRESTGELF
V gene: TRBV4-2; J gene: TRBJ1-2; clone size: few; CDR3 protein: ASSHDDRGQGYT
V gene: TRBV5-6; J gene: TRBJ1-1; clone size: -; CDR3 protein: ASSLRQGSTEAF
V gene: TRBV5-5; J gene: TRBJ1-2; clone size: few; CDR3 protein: ASSLGGDRVGGYT
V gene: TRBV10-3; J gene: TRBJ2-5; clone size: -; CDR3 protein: AISEPQGQGETQY
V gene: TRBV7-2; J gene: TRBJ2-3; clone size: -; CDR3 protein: ASSLEGQGRGTDTQY
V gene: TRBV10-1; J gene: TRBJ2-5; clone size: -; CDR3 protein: ASSESAGQETQY
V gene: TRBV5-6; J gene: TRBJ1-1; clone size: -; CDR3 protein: ASSSSGTGNTEAF
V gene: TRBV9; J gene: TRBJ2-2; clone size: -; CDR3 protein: ASSDLARSNTGELF
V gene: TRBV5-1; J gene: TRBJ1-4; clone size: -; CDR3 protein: ASSVQGPNEKLF
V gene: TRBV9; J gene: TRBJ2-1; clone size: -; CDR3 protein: ASSVGSTTVNEQF
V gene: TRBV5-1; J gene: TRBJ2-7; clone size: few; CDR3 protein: ASSLSGTGQY
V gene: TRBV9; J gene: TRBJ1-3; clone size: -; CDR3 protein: ASRRGDSGNTIY
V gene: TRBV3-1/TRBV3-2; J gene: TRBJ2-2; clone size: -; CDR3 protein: ASSQDWAPNTGELF
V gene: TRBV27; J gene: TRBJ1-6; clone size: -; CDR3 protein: ASSFQGYNSPLH
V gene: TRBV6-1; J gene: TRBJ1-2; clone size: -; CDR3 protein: ASSEGGETGRNGYT
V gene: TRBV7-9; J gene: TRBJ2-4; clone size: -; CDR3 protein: ASSLGLAGVHIQY
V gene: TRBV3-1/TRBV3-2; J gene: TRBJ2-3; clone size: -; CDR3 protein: ASSQSSSDTQY
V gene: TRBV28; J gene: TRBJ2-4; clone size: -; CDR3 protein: ASSPFMRASGNEGGLLAKNIQY
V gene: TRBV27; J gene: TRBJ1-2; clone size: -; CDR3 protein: ASSLKQYYGYT
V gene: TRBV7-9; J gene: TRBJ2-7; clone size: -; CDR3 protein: ASSTNLGLAGEVEQY
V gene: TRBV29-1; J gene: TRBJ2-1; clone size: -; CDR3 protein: SVASGDLNNEQF
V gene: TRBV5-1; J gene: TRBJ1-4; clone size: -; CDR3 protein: ASSLRSGEKLF